This paragraph covers one T cell receptor beta chain sequence. The data derive from a study of cytomegalovirus exposure and HLA in healthy donors. Germline CDR1 is LGHNT and CDR2 is FRNRAP. The J segment lost 4 bases and the V segment lost 0 bases, leaving 6 bases of the junction unmatched. The CDR3 has 16 amino acids. PCR employed 60 Vbeta and 13 Jbeta primers. The repertoire was sequenced with immunoSEQ multiplex PCR; TCRdb's copy has only in-frame clones and lacks some. The top ten hold 5.5% to 6.5% of the sample, which has 93,000 or so clones, about four fifths seen once. V usage is TRBV12-5 and J usage is TRBJ2-1; 7 positions match TRBD1. The material sequenced was PBMCs. The TCR was taken from a woman younger than 30 in good health and CMV-seropositive. The CDR3 nucleotides read TGTGCTAGTGGTTTGGTACCCGGGACAGCTTACAATGAGCAGTTCTTC. Translation gives CASGLVPGTAYNEQFF.